This paragraph covers one T cell receptor beta chain sequence. Its antigen target is currently unknown. There are no base qualities to consult, and no much larger clone falls within one base. Synthesis of TCR cDNA relied on 5'RACE template switching, a step that introduced a universal primer site along with unique molecular identifiers. Priming for cDNA synthesis came from both the TCR alpha and TCR beta constant segments. Libraries were amplified in two PCR steps, with sample barcodes and sequencing adapters added in the second step. Sequencing of libraries was performed on Illumina HiSeq 2500 (2x100 bp) or NovaSeq (2x150 bp). The study's processing was this. Reads were demultiplexed and collapsed into UMI consensus sequences with MIGEC, and V(D)J alignment was performed with MiXCR. Clonotypes responding to the vaccine were identified with edgeR on replicate PBMC samples, with the criteria of FDR below 0.01 and a log2 fold change above 5 up to day 15. Each bulk clonotype was labeled CD4 or CD8 based on which sequenced repertoire, CD4 or CD8, contained the clonotype at higher abundance. TCRdb reran the public reads through fastp at Q25 and MiXCR, keeping productive beta chains. When rows share a CDR3 protein, they turn into one entry using the most common DNA and genes. In this record, the V and J calls reflect TCRdb's handling and not the investigators' own analysis. The sample has about 360,000 distinct CDR3 sequences on record, about 6% of them singletons. The top ten clones comprise 15% of the sample.

This sample's treatment or condition label indicates: live attenuated yellow fever vaccine strain. At each blood-draw timepoint, two biological replicates of bulk PBMCs were collected. A standard Ficoll-Paque protocol was used to isolate PBMCs from peripheral blood. TriZol was used to extract RNA from bulk PBMCs, from CD4 and CD8 fractions, and from dextramer-positive and dextramer-negative fractions. This sample is drawn from a study of T cells after yellow fever vaccination (dated by TCRdb to between 2018 and 2021). Some background on the complete study: Libraries from fractions with low cell numbers were prepared with the SMART-Seq v4 Ultra Low Input RNA kit. To follow T-cell clones before and after primary and booster YFV17D yellow fever vaccination, bulk TCR alpha and beta repertoires were sequenced over time. Bulk PBMC replicates and cell subsets were isolated from blood drawn at multiple timepoints before and after both primary and secondary immunization. Two healthy male donors, one aged 18 to 29 and one aged 30 to 40 years, made up the cohort. Points the paper makes about the study in general: The secondary T-cell response was weaker than the primary response but faster, peaking on day 5 instead of day 15. After the booster, most clones that had expanded after primary vaccination were detected again (roughly 96% of CD4 and around nine tenths of CD8), suggesting broad maintenance of memory. A small share of clonotypes occurred in both CD4 and CD8 compartments, likely arising from convergent recombination. Because only two donors were included in the study, the extent to which the findings can be generalized is limited. FACS-sorted repertoires could contain abundant contaminating clonotypes from the bulk population, so computational filtering was required.

The CDR3 contains 11 residues, cysteine and phenylalanine counted. Just the 33-base CDR3 DNA is kept, in frame starting at base 1. The germline V gene (reference sequence) provides CDR1 LGHDT and CDR2 YNNKEL. This receptor was obtained from a man under 40 who received the YFV17D yellow fever vaccine. The source material was PBMCs, sampled 5 days after the yellow fever booster vaccination. The chain employs TRBV3-1 and TRBJ2-1, with the D gene not clear enough to name. The CDR3 amino acid sequence is: CTFSLGVGNFF. The nucleotide sequence is TGTACCTTCAGCCTCGGAGTGGGGAATTTCTTC.